The clone carrying this T cell receptor (beta chain) was found a few times. These data belong to a study of control samples from healthy donors and cancer patients. Data came from immunoSEQ multiplex PCR; TCRdb stores just in-frame clones and leaves some out. There are some 20,000 clones in the sample; around 80% occur only once, and 29% lies in the top ten. This CDR3 spans 16 amino acids. The germline V gene has CDR1 SGHAT and CDR2 FQNNGV. Trimming removed 5 bases at V and 1 base at J, with 16 bases between. The source is an older man with head and neck cancer. The gene calls are TRBV11-2 and TRBJ2-3; D might be TRBD1 (6 bases). The sample comprised PBMCs. The CDR3 nucleotides are TGTGCCAGCAGCCCCGAGGGCTGGACAGGCACAGATACGCAGTATTTT. Protein sequence: CASSPEGWTGTDTQYF. Based on the CDR3 plus reference TRBV11-2 and TRBJ2-3, the full variable domain is EAGVAQSPRYKIIEKRQSVAFWCNPISGHATLYWYQQILGQGPKLLIQFQNNGVVDDSQLPKDRFSAERLKGVDSTLKIQPAKLEDSAVYLCASSPEGWTGTDTQYFGPGTRLTVL.